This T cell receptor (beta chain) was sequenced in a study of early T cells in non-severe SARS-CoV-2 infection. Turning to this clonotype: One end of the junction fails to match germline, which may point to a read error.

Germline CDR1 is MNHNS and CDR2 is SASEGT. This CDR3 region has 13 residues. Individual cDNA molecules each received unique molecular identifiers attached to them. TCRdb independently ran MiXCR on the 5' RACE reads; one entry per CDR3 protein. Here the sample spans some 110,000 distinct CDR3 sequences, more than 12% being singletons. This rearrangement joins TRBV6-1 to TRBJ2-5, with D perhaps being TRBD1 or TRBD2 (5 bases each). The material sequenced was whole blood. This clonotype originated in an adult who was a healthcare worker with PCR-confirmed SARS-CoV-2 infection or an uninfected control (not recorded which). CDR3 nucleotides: TGTGCCAGCAGTGGAGGGGCGGGCGAGACCCGGTACTTC. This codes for CASSGGAGETRYF.